What follows are 26 T cell receptor beta chains derived from one specimen sequenced in a study of blood T cell repertoires in COVID-19. TCRdb's copy holds only in-frame clones and misses some; the assay was immunoSEQ multiplex PCR. This repertoire shows tens of thousands of clones, approximately 89% found once; its top ten account for approximately 5%. Sequenced: peripheral blood. These receptors were taken from a middle-aged man with active COVID-19.

The rearrangement joins TRBV19 to TRBJ1-3; 7 nucleotides match TRBD1. With 3 bases clipped from V and 1 base from J, the junction kept 3 bases outside the gene matches. Germline CDR1 and CDR2: LNHDA and SQIVND (reference sequence). The CDR3 runs 15 residues. CDR3 loop: CASSMRQGSGNTIYF. CDR3 bases: TGTGCCAGTAGTATGCGACAGGGATCTGGAAACACCATATATTTT.

V is TRBV2 and J is TRBJ1-1; D ambiguous. Germline V gene sequence: CDR1 SNHLY, CDR2 FYNNEI. This CDR3 contains 13 residues. V was shortened by 4 bases and J by 6 bases, with 12 bases between the two germline ends. The CDR3 bases are TGTGCCAGCAGTGGTGAGGGCGCCGCTGAAGCTTTCTTT. This codes for CASSGEGAAEAFF.

This chain links TRBV18 with TRBJ2-7; 7 nucleotides align to TRBD1. The V gene end was trimmed by 3 bases and the J gene end by 0 bases; junction bases not matched to a gene: 2. The CDR3 is 14 residues long. The germline gives CDR1 KGHSH, CDR2 LQKENI. In nucleotides, the CDR3 is TGTGCCAGCTCACCCGGGACAGTCTCCTACGAGCAGTACTTC. Translated, it gives CASSPGTVSYEQYF. Full variable domain (remainder filled in from reference TRBV18 and TRBJ2-7): NAGVMQNPRHLVRRRGQEARLRCSPMKGHSHVYWYRQLPEEGLKFMVYLQKENIIDESGMPKERFSAEFPKEGPSILRIQQVVRGDSAAYFCASSPGTVSYEQYFGPGTRLTVT.

The CDR3, as DNA: TGTGCCAGTAGCATTCGAGCCGGGACAACTAATGAAAAACTGTTTTTT. Its translation is CASSIRAGTTNEKLFF. The rearrangement joins TRBV19 to TRBJ1-4; D remains ambiguous. The V gene's germline CDR1 is LNHDA and CDR2 SQIVND (reference sequence). The ends were cut back, 6 bases at V and 0 bases at J, with 14 bases in the middle. This CDR3 comprises 16 residues.

This clone is a singleton in its sample. V is TRBV9 and J is TRBJ1-1; TRBD1 matches at 10 bases. The length of the CDR3 is 14 residues. Germline values: CDR1 SGDLS, CDR2 YYNGEE. The trim removed 2 bases at V and 6 bases at J, leaving 4 bases unmatched. CDR3 DNA sequence: TGTGCCAGCAGCGTGCGAGACAGGGGGCCTGAAGCTTTCTTT. Its protein product is CASSVRDRGPEAFF.

The rearrangement links TRBV2 to TRBJ1-1; D is undetermined. Germline values: CDR1 SNHLY, CDR2 FYNNEI. V was clipped by 2 bases and J by 4 bases, with 8 bases between them. The CDR3 length is 13 residues. For the CDR3, the DNA is TGTGCCAGCAGTGAACGGTTATCCACTGAAGCTTTCTTT. Translation: CASSERLSTEAFF.

The chain is built from TRBV4-3 and TRBJ1-2; 8 bases line up with TRBD1. CDR3 length: 14 residues. CDR1 is LGHNA, CDR2 YSLEER, per germline. The trim removed 1 base at V and 8 bases at J, leaving 6 bases unmatched. The CDR3 sequence: CASSQGQGAFGYTF. The CDR3 nucleotides are TGCGCCAGCAGCCAAGGGCAGGGGGCGTTCGGCTACACCTTC.

J is TRBJ2-5 and V is TRBV6-5; 7 nucleotides match TRBD1. The CDR3 runs to 14 residues. With V trimmed by 6 bases and J by 8 bases, 12 bases remained unmatched. Germline V lookup: CDR1 MNHEY, CDR2 SVGAGI. The CDR3 here is CASRVGQDKRTQYF. Here the CDR3 DNA reads TGTGCCAGCAGAGTTGGACAGGACAAGAGAACCCAGTACTTC.

The chain links TRBV6-5 to TRBJ1-2; D gene uncertain. CDR3 length equals 13 residues. Trimming left V 6 bases short and J 5 bases short, with 13 bases between. The germline V gene encodes CDR1 MNHEY and CDR2 SVGAGI. CDR3 loop: CASSYTNYYGYTF. In nucleotides, the CDR3 is TGTGCCAGCAGCTATACTAATTATTATGGCTACACCTTC.

The V gene is TRBV11-2, the J gene TRBJ2-5; TRBD2 agrees at 8 bases. Per germline, CDR1 SGHAT and CDR2 FQNNGV. This CDR3 region has 17 residues. V lost 2 bases and J lost 1; bases outside the gene matches: 9. The CDR3 spells CASSLFGRGVLQETQYF. The CDR3 DNA is TGTGCCAGCAGCTTATTCGGGCGGGGGGTCCTCCAAGAGACCCAGTACTTC. Full variable domain (rest looked up from reference TRBV11-2 and TRBJ2-5): EAGVAQSPRYKIIEKRQSVAFWCNPISGHATLYWYQQILGQGPKLLIQFQNNGVVDDSQLPKDRFSAERLKGVDSTLKIQPAKLEDSAVYLCASSLFGRGVLQETQYFGPGTRLLVL.

This sequence joins TRBV6-2 or TRBV6-3 and TRBJ2-1; D is unclear. Germline lookup yields CDR1 MNHEY and CDR2 SVGEGT. The CDR3 loop spans 16 amino acids. The V end lost 3 bases, the J end lost 3 bases, and 15 bases lay between the germline ends. DNA for the CDR3: TGTGCCAGCAGTTATCTACGGCAGGTCTTCTACAATGAGCAGTTCTTC. Translated: CASSYLRQVFYNEQFF.

The chain has TRBV10-2 and TRBJ2-7, with TRBD2 identical over 10 bases. Germline V lookup: CDR1 WSHSY, CDR2 SAAADI. V was clipped by 5 bases and J by 3 bases; unmatched bases: 7. The CDR3 runs to 15 residues. CDR3 amino acids: CASSPGLAMDYEQYF. As DNA, the CDR3 is TGCGCCAGCAGTCCGGGACTAGCGATGGACTACGAGCAGTACTTC.

This chain connects TRBV19 to TRBJ2-7, with 8 bases matching TRBD1. Germline CDR1 LNHDA, CDR2 SQIVND (reference sequence). J lost 0 bases, V lost 5 bases, and 3 bases had no gene match. The CDR3 covers 14 residues. The CDR3 here is CASSPTGDSYEQYF. DNA of the CDR3: TGTGCCAGTAGTCCGACAGGGGACTCCTACGAGCAGTACTTC.

The chain joins TRBV6-4 to TRBJ1-2, with D possibly being TRBD1 (5 bases). The CDR3 extends over 13 amino acids. The germline gives CDR1 MRHNA, CDR2 SNTAGT. Trimming took off 6 bases at V and 7 bases at J, with 15 bases between the two ends. CDR3 DNA: TGTGCCAGCAGCCGAAGCAGGGAGGGTGGCTACACCTTC. Translated: CASSRSREGGYTF.

This chain uses TRBV28 with TRBJ1-4; possible D gene TRBD1, 6 bases. Per the germline V gene, CDR1 is MDHEN and CDR2 is SYDVKM. This CDR3 has 16 residues. V was clipped by 8 bases and J by 7 bases, with 23 bases between them. This CDR3 reads CASEKRYRVRGEKLFF. The DNA of the CDR3 is TGTGCCAGCGAAAAGAGGTACAGGGTGAGGGGTGAAAAACTGTTTTTT.

The chain is built from TRBV25-1 and TRBJ2-7, with D tentatively TRBD2 (5 bases). With 7 bases removed from V and 4 bases from J, the gap between germline ends came to 8 bases. This CDR3 comprises 11 residues. The germline V gene encodes CDR1 MGHDK and CDR2 SYGVNS. CDR3 region: CASTRVYEQYF. The CDR3 DNA is TGTGCCAGCACGAGGGTTTACGAGCAGTACTTC.

The chain is built from TRBV12-3 or TRBV12-4 and TRBJ2-5; possibly TRBD2 for D (6 bases). The germline V and J ends were trimmed by 3 bases and 1 base, with 6 bases remaining between them. The CDR3 contains 13 residues. The DNA for the CDR3 is TGTGCCAGCAGTTTGGGGGGCCAAGAGACCCAGTACTTC. Protein sequence: CASSLGGQETQYF.

The chain uses TRBV11-1 and TRBJ2-7, with D perhaps TRBD1 (6 bases). This CDR3 is built from 12 residues. Germline CDR1 and CDR2: SGHAT and FQDESV (reference sequence). Trimming left V 8 bases short and J 1 base short, with 9 bases between. CDR3 sequence: CASAGESYEQYF. CDR3 nucleotide sequence: TGTGCCAGCGCAGGGGAGTCCTACGAGCAGTACTTC.

This clone was recorded once. This chain connects TRBV5-1 to TRBJ2-2, with 7 bases matching TRBD1. The CDR3 extends over 15 amino acids. Germline V CDR1 and CDR2: SGHRS, YFSETQ. The junction had 6 bases not matched to a gene; V was cut back by 3 bases and J by 4 bases. In DNA form, the CDR3 reads TGCGCCAGCAGCTGGACACAGGGGAGCACCGGGGAGCTGTTTTTT. Translating it yields CASSWTQGSTGELFF.

This chain joins TRBV2 and TRBJ1-6; weak D call: TRBD1 (6 bases). This CDR3 is 16 amino acids long. V lost 6 bases and J lost 0, with 12 bases in between. CDR1 and CDR2 from the germline V gene are SNHLY and FYNNEI. The CDR3 nucleotides are TGTGCCAGCAGAGGACAGCCTAGCTCCTATAATTCACCCCTCCACTTT. This gives the protein CASRGQPSSYNSPLHF.

This chain links TRBV28 with TRBJ1-5; D is unclear. The CDR3 spans 12 residues. Trimming shortened V by 8 bases and J by 5 bases, and 10 bases separated the two germline ends. CDR1 MDHEN and CDR2 SYDVKM come from the germline V gene. CDR3 in amino acids: CASDVGDQPQHF. Here the CDR3 DNA reads TGTGCCAGCGATGTAGGAGATCAGCCCCAGCATTTT.

This clone was detected once. The chain links TRBV6-2 or TRBV6-3 to TRBJ1-1; D not resolved. CDR1 MNHEY and CDR2 SVGEGT come from the germline V gene. CDR3 length: 13 residues. V shed 6 bases and J shed 3 bases, with 11 bases lying between them. CDR3 amino acids: CASSPPTYTEAFF. In DNA form, the CDR3 reads TGTGCCAGCAGCCCACCTACGTACACTGAAGCTTTCTTT.

V gene TRBV15 combines with J gene TRBJ1-5, with D unclear. The CDR3 loop spans 15 amino acids. CDR1 LNHNV and CDR2 YYDKDF come from the germline V gene (reference sequence). The V end lost 1 base, the J end lost 0 bases, and 7 bases lay between the germline ends. CDR3 sequence (DNA): TGTGCCACCAGCAGAGGGCCGTATAGCAATCAGCCCCAGCATTTT. Protein: CATSRGPYSNQPQHF.

This chain joins TRBV28 and TRBJ1-5; possibly TRBD1 for D (5 bases). Per germline, CDR1 MDHEN and CDR2 SYDVKM. Trimming shortened V by 8 bases and J by 10 bases, and 24 bases separated the two germline ends. This CDR3 has 15 amino acids. The CDR3 DNA reads as TGTGCCAGCGTAGGCAGGGCCCGGAGAATCAGCCCCCAGCATTTT. It translates to CASVGRARRISPQHF.

The J gene is TRBJ2-1, the V gene TRBV19, with 9 bases aligning to TRBD1. Trimming removed 5 bases from V and 6 bases from J; junction bases left unmatched: 8. Germline V CDR1 and CDR2: LNHDA, SQIVND (reference sequence). This CDR3 is 15 amino acids long. The CDR3 reads CASSSRQGELNEQFF. CDR3 DNA: TGTGCCAGTAGTTCACGACAGGGGGAACTCAATGAGCAGTTCTTC.

DNA for the CDR3: TGTGCCAGCAGCGCGGATAAAGCGGGAGGAACCGGGGAGCTGTTTTTT. Protein product: CASSADKAGGTGELFF. The chain carries TRBV9 and TRBJ2-2; the match to TRBD2 covers 9 bases. CDR1 is SGDLS and CDR2 is YYNGEE in the germline V gene. V shed 3 bases, J shed 5 bases, and the junction held 8 bases outside the gene matches. The CDR3 sequence is 16 residues long.